These T cell receptor beta chains were read from a single sample in a study of shared clonotypes between healthy human individuals. Only in-frame clones appear in the TCRdb table, and some are missing; sequencing was by immunoSEQ multiplex PCR. The sample records about 1.4 million clones, about 96% being singletons. Material: naive CD4+ T cells sorted from blood. The receptors come from a man aged 25 to 40 in good health. Each CDR3 is given with its conserved first and last residue. A D gene is named only where the DNA matches it firmly. A row's size may be missing; if present it is once, few, many or a size class.

j_call v_call d_call clone_size cdr3_aa cdr3_nt
TRBJ2-3 TRBV10-3 TRBD2 - CAISEVLSAGGGADTQYF TGTGCCATCAGTGAGGTGCTCTCAGCGGGGGGGGGAGCAGATACGCAGTATTTT
TRBJ2-3 TRBV29-1 - - CSGDTQYF TGCAGCGGGGATACGCAGTATTTT
TRBJ2-3 TRBV18 TRBD1 - CASSPGPSQGVDTQYF TGTGCCAGCTCACCTGGCCCCTCACAGGGGGTAGATACGCAGTATTTT
TRBJ2-1 TRBV5-5 TRBD2 - CASSTWTSEQFF TGTGCCAGCAGCACCTGGACTAGTGAGCAGTTCTTC
TRBJ2-1 TRBV29-1 - - CSVEGGPTSSYNEQFF TGCAGCGTTGAGGGGGGACCAACTAGCTCCTACAATGAGCAGTTCTTC
TRBJ1-5 TRBV6-6 - - CASSYGTRNQPQHF TGTGCCAGCAGTTACGGGACTCGAAATCAGCCCCAGCATTTT
TRBJ1-3 TRBV6-5 TRBD1 - CASSFDREGNTIYF TGTGCCAGCAGTTTCGACAGGGAAGGAAACACCATATATTTT
TRBJ2-7 TRBV6-5 - - CASSYRTASYEQYF TGTGCCAGCAGTTATCGGACAGCCTCCTACGAGCAGTACTTC
TRBJ2-7 TRBV6-6 - - CASSYQIVPYEQYF TGTGCCAGCAGTTATCAGATAGTCCCCTACGAGCAGTACTTC
TRBJ2-5 TRBV29-1 - once CSVGGDGETQYF TGCAGCGTTGGAGGTGACGGGGAGACCCAGTACTTC
TRBJ2-1 TRBV10-1 TRBD2 - CASGSGKSSYNEQFF TGCGCCAGCGGTAGCGGGAAGAGCTCCTACAATGAGCAGTTCTTC
TRBJ2-3 TRBV7-2 - - CASSRRRDFLRTDTQYF TGTGCCAGCAGCCGCAGAAGGGACTTTCTACGAACAGATACGCAGTATTTT
TRBJ1-1 TRBV5-4 - - CASSPSAAEALAFF TGTGCCAGCAGCCCGTCGGCGGCAGAAGCGTTAGCTTTCTTT
TRBJ1-1 TRBV18 TRBD1 - CASSQWTGDSSYTEAFF TGTGCCAGCTCACAATGGACAGGGGACTCTTCCTACACTGAAGCTTTCTTT
TRBJ2-1 TRBV4-1 TRBD2 - CASSQDPSGYYNEQFF TGCGCCAGCAGCCAAGATCCTAGCGGTTATTACAATGAGCAGTTCTTC
TRBJ2-1 TRBV18 - - CASSPGGRAVNEQFF TGTGCCAGCTCACCAGGGGGGAGAGCCGTCAATGAGCAGTTCTTC
TRBJ2-3 TRBV29-1 - - CSVESGVSDTQYF TGCAGCGTTGAATCGGGAGTATCGGATACGCAGTATTTT
TRBJ2-7 TRBV7-2 - - CASSLGASRYEQYF TGTGCCAGCAGCTTAGGCGCTAGCCGGTACGAGCAGTACTTC
TRBJ2-2 TRBV29-1 - - CSVVREPTGELFF TGCAGCGTTGTACGGGAGCCCACCGGGGAGCTGTTTTTT
TRBJ2-1 TRBV2 - few CASSDSLGTNEQFF TGTGCCAGCAGTGATTCGCTGGGGACCAATGAGCAGTTCTTC
TRBJ1-1 TRBV7-2 TRBD1 - CASSPQGRRVLTEAFF TGTGCCAGCAGCCCACAGGGGCGGAGGGTTCTCACTGAAGCTTTCTTT
TRBJ1-5 TRBV28 - - CASSLSDQPQHF TGTGCCAGCAGTTTATCAGATCAGCCCCAGCATTTT
TRBJ2-1 TRBV5-1 - - CASSRTLGGNEQFF TGCGCCAGCAGCCGGACCCTGGGTGGTAATGAGCAGTTCTTC
TRBJ2-7 TRBV14 TRBD1 - CASRPRGTGLHEQYF TGTGCCAGCAGACCCCGAGGGACAGGGCTCCACGAGCAGTACTTC
TRBJ1-4 TRBV2 - - CASRLGGRPINEKLFF TGTGCCAGCAGACTAGGGGGGCGGCCTATTAATGAAAAACTGTTTTTT
TRBJ2-3 TRBV5-8 - once CASSPRDRSTDTQYF TGTGCCAGCAGTCCGCGGGACAGAAGCACAGATACGCAGTATTTT
TRBJ2-2 TRBV6-1 TRBD2 - CASSEVPGLAGIANTGELFF TGTGCCAGCAGTGAAGTTCCGGGACTAGCGGGGATCGCGAACACCGGGGAGCTGTTTTTT
TRBJ1-2 TRBV5-1 - - CASSTGLGPGNYGYTF TGCGCCAGCAGCACCGGGTTAGGGCCAGGCAACTATGGCTACACCTTC
TRBJ1-4 TRBV28 - - CASSFIRLSSNEKLFF TGTGCCAGCAGTTTTATCCGTTTAAGCTCAAATGAAAAACTGTTTTTT
TRBJ1-4 TRBV5-5 - - CASSLIRSEKLFF TGTGCCAGCAGCTTGATCAGAAGTGAAAAACTGTTTTTT
TRBJ1-4 TRBV30 - - CAWSVGGGGKLFF TGTGCCTGGAGTGTAGGGGGAGGCGGAAAACTGTTTTTT
TRBJ2-3 TRBV5-1 TRBD1 - CASSLGTEGDTQYF TGCGCCAGCAGCCTAGGGACAGAGGGAGATACGCAGTATTTT
TRBJ2-7 TRBV7-9 TRBD1 - CASSLRDRVYEQYF TGTGCCAGCAGCCTCCGGGACAGGGTCTACGAGCAGTACTTC
TRBJ2-5 TRBV7-6 TRBD2 - CASSLGLAGQETQYF TGTGCCAGCAGCTTGGGACTAGCGGGTCAAGAGACCCAGTACTTC
TRBJ2-3 TRBV18 - - CASSPPVLVDTQYF TGTGCCAGCTCACCACCCGTCCTAGTGGATACGCAGTATTTT
TRBJ1-1 TRBV5-1 - - CASSLEAGGWTEAFF TGCGCCAGCAGCTTGGAGGCCGGGGGGTGGACTGAAGCTTTCTTT
TRBJ2-1 TRBV5-1 TRBD1 - CASSLGTGEWQFF TGCGCCAGCAGCTTGGGGACAGGGGAGTGGCAGTTCTTC
TRBJ1-5 TRBV28 - - CASSFQGNSNQPQHF TGTGCCAGCAGTTTTCAGGGAAATAGCAATCAGCCCCAGCATTTT
TRBJ2-5 TRBV5-1 TRBD2 - CASSLGLAREETQYF TGCGCCAGCAGCTTGGGACTAGCGCGGGAAGAGACCCAGTACTTC
TRBJ2-3 TRBV28 TRBD1 once CASSLSTGGPTDTQYF TGTGCCAGCAGTTTATCCACAGGGGGTCCCACAGATACGCAGTATTTT
TRBJ2-7 TRBV6-6 TRBD2 - CASSPGTSEQYF TGTGCCAGCAGTCCCGGGACTAGCGAGCAGTACTTC
TRBJ2-5 TRBV5-1 TRBD2 - CASSFGGLAGDQETQYF TGCGCCAGCAGCTTCGGGGGACTAGCGGGAGATCAAGAGACCCAGTACTTC
TRBJ1-3 TRBV27 - - CASSRTPGVSGNTIYF TGTGCCAGCAGTCGAACTCCAGGGGTCTCTGGAAACACCATATATTTT